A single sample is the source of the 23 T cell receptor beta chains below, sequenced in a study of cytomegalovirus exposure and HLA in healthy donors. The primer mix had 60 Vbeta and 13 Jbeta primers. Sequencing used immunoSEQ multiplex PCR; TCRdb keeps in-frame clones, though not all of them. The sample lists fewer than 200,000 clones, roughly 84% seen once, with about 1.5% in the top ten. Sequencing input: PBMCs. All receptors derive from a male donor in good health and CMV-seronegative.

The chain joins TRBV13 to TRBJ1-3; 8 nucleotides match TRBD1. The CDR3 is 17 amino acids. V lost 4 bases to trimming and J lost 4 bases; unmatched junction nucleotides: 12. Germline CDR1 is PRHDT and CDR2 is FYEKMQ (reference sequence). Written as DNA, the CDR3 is TGTGCCAGCAGCTCCGGACAGGGAAGAATTTCCGGAAACACCATATATTTT. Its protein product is CASSSGQGRISGNTIYF. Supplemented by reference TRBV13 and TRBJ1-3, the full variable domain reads AAGVIQSPRHLIKEKRETATLKCYPIPRHDTVYWYQQGPGQDPQFLISFYEKMQSDKGSIPDRFSAQQFSDYHSELNMSSLELGDSALYFCASSSGQGRISGNTIYFGEGSWLTVV.

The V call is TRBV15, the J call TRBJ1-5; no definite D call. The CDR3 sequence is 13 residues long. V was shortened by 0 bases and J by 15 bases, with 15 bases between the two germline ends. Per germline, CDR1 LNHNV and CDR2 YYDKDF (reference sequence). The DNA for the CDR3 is TGTGCCACCAGCAGAGATTTTTTCGAGGGCTGGCATTTT. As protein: CATSRDFFEGWHF. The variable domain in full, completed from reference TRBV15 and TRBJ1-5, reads DAMVIQNPRYQVTQFGKPVTLSCSQTLNHNVMYWYQQKSSQAPKLLFHYYDKDFNNEADTPDNFQSRRPNTSFCFLDIRSPGLGDTAMYLCATSRDFFEGWHFGDGTRLSIL.

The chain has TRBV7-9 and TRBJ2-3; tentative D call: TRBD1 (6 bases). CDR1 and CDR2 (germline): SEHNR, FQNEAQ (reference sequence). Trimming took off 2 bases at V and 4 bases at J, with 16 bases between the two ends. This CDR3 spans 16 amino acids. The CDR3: CASSLPTGMLADTQYF. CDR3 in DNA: TGTGCCAGCAGCTTACCCACAGGGATGTTGGCAGATACGCAGTATTTT.

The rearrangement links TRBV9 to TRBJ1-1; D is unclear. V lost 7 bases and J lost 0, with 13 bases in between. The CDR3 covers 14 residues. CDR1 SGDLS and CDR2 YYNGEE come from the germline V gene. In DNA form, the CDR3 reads TGTGCCAGCGCCTTGGCGGATTTGAACACTGAAGCTTTCTTT. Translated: CASALADLNTEAFF.

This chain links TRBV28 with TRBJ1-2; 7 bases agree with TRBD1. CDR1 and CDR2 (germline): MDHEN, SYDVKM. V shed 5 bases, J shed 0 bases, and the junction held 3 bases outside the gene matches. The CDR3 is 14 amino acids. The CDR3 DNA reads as TGTGCCAGCAGTCAAGGACAGGCTAACTATGGCTACACCTTC. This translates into CASSQGQANYGYTF.

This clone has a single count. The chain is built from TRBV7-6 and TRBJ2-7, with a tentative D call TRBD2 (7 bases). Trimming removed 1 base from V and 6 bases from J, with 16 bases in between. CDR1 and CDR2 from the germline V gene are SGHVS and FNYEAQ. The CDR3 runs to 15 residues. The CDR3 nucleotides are TGTGCCAGCAGCTTAGAGGTGGGGGGGACATCCGAGCAGTACTTC. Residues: CASSLEVGGTSEQYF. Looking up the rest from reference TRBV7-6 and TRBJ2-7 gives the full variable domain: GAGVSQSPRYKVTKRGQDVALRCDPISGHVSLYWYRQALGQGPEFLTYFNYEAQQDKSGLPNDRFSAERPEGSISTLTIQRTEQRDSAMYRCASSLEVGGTSEQYFGPGTRLTVT.

CDR3 in amino acids: CASSPPGTDQPQHF. The CDR3 bases are TGTGCCAGCTCACCACCAGGGACTGATCAGCCCCAGCATTTT. V and J are TRBV18 and TRBJ1-5, with TRBD1 as a possible D gene (5 bases). This CDR3 is 14 amino acids long. Trimming stripped 0 bases from V and 5 bases from J, with 8 bases between. CDR1 is KGHSH and CDR2 is LQKENI in the germline V gene.

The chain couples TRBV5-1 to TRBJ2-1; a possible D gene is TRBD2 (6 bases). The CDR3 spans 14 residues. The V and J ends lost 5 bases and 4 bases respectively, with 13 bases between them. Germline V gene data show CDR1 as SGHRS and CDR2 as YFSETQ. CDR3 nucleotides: TGCGCCAGCAGTGCAGCGGGCGGTTACAATGAGCAGTTCTTC. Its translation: CASSAAGGYNEQFF.

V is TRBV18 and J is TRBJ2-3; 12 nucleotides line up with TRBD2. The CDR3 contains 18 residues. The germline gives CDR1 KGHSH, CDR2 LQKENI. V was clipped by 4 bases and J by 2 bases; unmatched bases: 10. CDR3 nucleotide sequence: TGTGCCAGCTCACAAATGTCCGGACTAGCGGGAACCACAGATACGCAGTATTTT. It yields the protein CASSQMSGLAGTTDTQYF.

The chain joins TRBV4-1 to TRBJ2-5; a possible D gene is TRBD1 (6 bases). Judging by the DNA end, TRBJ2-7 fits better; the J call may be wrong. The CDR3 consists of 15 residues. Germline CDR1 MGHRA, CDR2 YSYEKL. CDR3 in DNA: TGCGCCAGCAGCCAAGAGGGGGCGCCCACCTACGAGCAGTACTTC. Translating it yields CASSQEGAPTYEQYF.

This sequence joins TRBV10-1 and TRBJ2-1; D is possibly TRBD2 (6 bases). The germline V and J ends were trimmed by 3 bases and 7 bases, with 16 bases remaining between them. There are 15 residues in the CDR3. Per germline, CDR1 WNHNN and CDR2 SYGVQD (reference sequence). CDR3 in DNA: TGCGCCAGCAGTGAACGTCCCGCACGGGGGAATGAGCAGTTCTTC. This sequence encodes CASSERPARGNEQFF.

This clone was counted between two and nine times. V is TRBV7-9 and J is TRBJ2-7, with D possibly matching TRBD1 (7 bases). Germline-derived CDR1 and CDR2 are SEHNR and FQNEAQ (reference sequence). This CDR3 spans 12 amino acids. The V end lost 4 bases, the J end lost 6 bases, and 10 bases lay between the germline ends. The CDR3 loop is CASSSGGFEQYF. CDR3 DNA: TGTGCCAGCAGCTCAGGGGGGTTCGAGCAGTACTTC. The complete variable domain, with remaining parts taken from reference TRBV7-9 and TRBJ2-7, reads DTGVSQNPRHKITKRGQNVTFRCDPISEHNRLYWYRQTLGQGPEFLTYFQNEAQLEKSRLLSDRFSAERPKGSFSTLEIQRTEQGDSAMYLCASSSGGFEQYFGPGTRLTVT.

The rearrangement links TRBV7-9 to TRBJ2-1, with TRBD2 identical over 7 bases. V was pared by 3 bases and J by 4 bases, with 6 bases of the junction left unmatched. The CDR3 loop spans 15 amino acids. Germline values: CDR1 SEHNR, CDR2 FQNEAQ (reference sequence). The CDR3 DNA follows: TGTGCCAGCAGCTTCAGCGGGGCCCCTTACAATGAGCAGTTCTTC. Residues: CASSFSGAPYNEQFF.

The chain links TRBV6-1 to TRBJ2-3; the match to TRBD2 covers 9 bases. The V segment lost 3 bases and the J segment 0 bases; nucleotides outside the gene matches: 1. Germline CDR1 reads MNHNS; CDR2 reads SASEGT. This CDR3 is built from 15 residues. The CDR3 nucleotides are TGTGCCAGCAGTGACGGGACTAGCAGCACAGATACGCAGTATTTT. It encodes CASSDGTSSTDTQYF.

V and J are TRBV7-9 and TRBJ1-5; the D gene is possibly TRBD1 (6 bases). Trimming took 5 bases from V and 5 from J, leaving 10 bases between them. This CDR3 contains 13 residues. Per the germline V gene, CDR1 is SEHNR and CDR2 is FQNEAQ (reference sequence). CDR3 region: CASSPGEYQPQHF. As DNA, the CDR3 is TGTGCCAGCAGCCCAGGGGAGTATCAGCCCCAGCATTTT.

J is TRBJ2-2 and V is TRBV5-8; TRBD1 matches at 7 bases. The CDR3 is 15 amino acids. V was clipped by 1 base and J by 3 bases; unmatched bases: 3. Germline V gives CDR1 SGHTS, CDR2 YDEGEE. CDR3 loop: CASSLTGVYTGELFF. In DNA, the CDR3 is TGTGCCAGCAGCTTGACAGGGGTTTACACCGGGGAGCTGTTTTTT. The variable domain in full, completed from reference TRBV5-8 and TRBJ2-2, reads EAGVTQSPTHLIKTRGQQATLRCSPISGHTSVYWYQQALGLGLQFLLWYDEGEERNRGNFPPRFSGRQFPNYSSELNVNALELEDSALYLCASSLTGVYTGELFFGEGSRLTVL.

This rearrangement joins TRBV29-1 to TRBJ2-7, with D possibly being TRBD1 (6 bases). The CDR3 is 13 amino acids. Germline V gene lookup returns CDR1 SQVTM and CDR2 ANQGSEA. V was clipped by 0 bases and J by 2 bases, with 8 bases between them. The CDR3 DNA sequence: TGCAGCGTTGAAGAACAGGGACCCTACGAGCAGTACTTC. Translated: CSVEEQGPYEQYF.

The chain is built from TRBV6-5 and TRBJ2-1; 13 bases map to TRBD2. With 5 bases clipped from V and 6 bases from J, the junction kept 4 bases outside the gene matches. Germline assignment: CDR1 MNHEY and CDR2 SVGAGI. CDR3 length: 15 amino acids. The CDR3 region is CASSLLAGGSNEQFF. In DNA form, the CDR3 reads TGTGCCAGCAGTCTACTAGCGGGAGGGTCCAATGAGCAGTTCTTC.

DNA for the CDR3: TGTGCCAGCTCTCCCCGACAGGGAAGCTCTGGAAACACCATATATTTT. Translated: CASSPRQGSSGNTIYF. The rearrangement links TRBV18 to TRBJ1-3; 7 bases agree with TRBD1. Germline V gives CDR1 KGHSH, CDR2 LQKENI. This CDR3 is 16 amino acids long. Unmatched junction bases numbered 8, after V lost 6 bases and J lost 0 bases.

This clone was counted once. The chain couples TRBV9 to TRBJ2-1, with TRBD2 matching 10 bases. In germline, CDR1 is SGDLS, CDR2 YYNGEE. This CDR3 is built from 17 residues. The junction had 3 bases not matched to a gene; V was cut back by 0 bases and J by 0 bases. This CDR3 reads CASSVEVAGGSYNEQFF. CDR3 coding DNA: TGTGCCAGCAGCGTAGAAGTAGCGGGGGGCTCCTACAATGAGCAGTTCTTC.

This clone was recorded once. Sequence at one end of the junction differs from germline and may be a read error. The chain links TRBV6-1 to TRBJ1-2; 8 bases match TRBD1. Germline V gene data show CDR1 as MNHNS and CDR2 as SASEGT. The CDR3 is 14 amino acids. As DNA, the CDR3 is TGTGCCATCAGTGATTGGGACAGGCTTTATGGCTACACCTTC. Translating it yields CAISDWDRLYGYTF.

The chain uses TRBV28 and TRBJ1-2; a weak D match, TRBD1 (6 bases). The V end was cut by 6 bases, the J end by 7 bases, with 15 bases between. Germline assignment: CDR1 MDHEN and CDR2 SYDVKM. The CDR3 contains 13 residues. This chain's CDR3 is CASSYTGLGGYTF. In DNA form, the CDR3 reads TGTGCCAGCAGCTATACAGGGTTAGGTGGCTACACCTTC.

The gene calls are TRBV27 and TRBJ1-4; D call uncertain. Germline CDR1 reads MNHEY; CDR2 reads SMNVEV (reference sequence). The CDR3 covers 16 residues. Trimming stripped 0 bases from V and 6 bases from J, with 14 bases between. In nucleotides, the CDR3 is TGTGCCAGCAGTTTATCGACCACGAGTGAGGATGAAAAACTGTTTTTT. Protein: CASSLSTTSEDEKLFF. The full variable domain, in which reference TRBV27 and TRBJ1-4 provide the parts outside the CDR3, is EAQVTQNPRYLITVTGKKLTVTCSQNMNHEYMSWYRQDPGLGLRQIYYSMNVEVTDKGDVPEGYKVSRKEKRNFPLILESPSPNQTSLYFCASSLSTTSEDEKLFFGSGTQLSVL.